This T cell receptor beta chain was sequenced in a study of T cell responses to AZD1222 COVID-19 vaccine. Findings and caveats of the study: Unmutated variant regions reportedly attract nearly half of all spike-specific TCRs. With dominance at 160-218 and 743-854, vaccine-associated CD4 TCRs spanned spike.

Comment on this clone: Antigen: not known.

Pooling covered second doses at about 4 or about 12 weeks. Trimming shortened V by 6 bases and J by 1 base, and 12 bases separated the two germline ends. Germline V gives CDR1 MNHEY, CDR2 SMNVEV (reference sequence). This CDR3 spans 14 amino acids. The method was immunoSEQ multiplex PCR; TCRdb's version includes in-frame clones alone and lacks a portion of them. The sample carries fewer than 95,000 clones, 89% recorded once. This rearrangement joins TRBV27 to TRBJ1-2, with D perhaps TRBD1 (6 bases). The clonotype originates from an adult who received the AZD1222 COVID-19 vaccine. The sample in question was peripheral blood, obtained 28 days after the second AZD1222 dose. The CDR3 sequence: CASRTGWSNYGYTF. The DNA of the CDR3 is TGTGCCAGCAGAACAGGGTGGAGTAACTATGGCTACACCTTC.